These 27 T cell receptor beta chains came from one sample sequenced in a study of blood T cell repertoires in COVID-19. The data were produced by immunoSEQ multiplex PCR, yet TCRdb's version contains in-frame clones alone and is incomplete. The sample lists fewer than 500,000 clones, nearly 90% seen once, with just under 2% in the top ten. Sample: PBMCs or T cells enriched from blood (not recorded which). These receptors all come from a woman between 18 and 29 years old with acute COVID-19.

This clone was seen a handful of times. The chain combines TRBV5-1 with TRBJ2-7; 11 bases match TRBD1. The CDR3 extends over 14 amino acids. The germline CDR1 and CDR2 sequences are SGHRS and YFSETQ. The junction had 6 bases not matched to a gene; V was cut back by 4 bases and J by 6 bases. The CDR3 nucleotides read TGCGCCAGCAGCCCGGGGACAGGGGGGTCCGAGCAGTACTTC. Residues: CASSPGTGGSEQYF.

V gene TRBV7-8 combines with J gene TRBJ2-3; TRBD1 matches 9 bases. The V gene end was trimmed by 2 bases and the J gene end by 3 bases; junction bases not matched to a gene: 3. Germline V lookup: CDR1 SGHVS, CDR2 FQNEAQ. There are 15 residues in the CDR3. Here the CDR3 DNA reads TGTGCCAGCAGCTTACGACAGGGGGAAACAGATACGCAGTATTTT. It encodes CASSLRQGETDTQYF. Full variable domain (remainder filled in from reference TRBV7-8 and TRBJ2-3): GAGVSQSPRYKVAKRGQDVALRCDPISGHVSLFWYQQALGQGPEFLTYFQNEAQLDKSGLPSDRFFAERPEGSVSTLKIQRTQQEDSAVYLCASSLRQGETDTQYFGPGTRLTVL.

The V call is TRBV5-6, the J call TRBJ2-5; D is unresolved. CDR1 is SGHDT and CDR2 is YYEEEE in the germline V gene. The CDR3 has 11 amino acids. The V end lost 3 bases, the J end lost 2 bases, and 2 bases lay between the germline ends. The CDR3 DNA reads as TGTGCCAGCAGCTCTCAAGAGACCCAGTACTTC. Encoded protein: CASSSQETQYF.

The rearrangement joins TRBV6-2 or TRBV6-3 to TRBJ2-7; 8 bases match TRBD2. Germline V gives CDR1 MNHEY, CDR2 SVGEGT. V was clipped by 2 bases and J by 6 bases; unmatched bases: 15. The CDR3 is made up of 17 amino acids. The CDR3 here is CASSYPQGAGESREQYF. The CDR3 DNA sequence: TGTGCCAGCAGTTACCCACAGGGAGCGGGAGAATCTCGCGAGCAGTACTTC.

This clone appeared once. This chain connects TRBV29-1 to TRBJ2-3, with a tentative D call TRBD2 (5 bases). With 5 bases removed from V and 4 bases from J, the gap between germline ends came to 7 bases. Germline V lookup: CDR1 SQVTM, CDR2 ANQGSEA. The CDR3 covers 11 residues. The CDR3 nucleotides are TGCAGCGTTCGTAGCGCAGATACGCAGTATTTT. It is translated as CSVRSADTQYF.

The rearrangement uses TRBV19 and TRBJ2-5; TRBD1 is a possible D gene (6 bases). The V gene lost 3 bases and the J gene lost 2 bases, with 16 bases spanning the gap. There are 16 residues in the CDR3. The germline gives CDR1 LNHDA, CDR2 SQIVND (reference sequence). CDR3: CASSMPRDIDQETQYF. CDR3 DNA: TGTGCCAGTAGTATGCCCCGGGACATTGATCAAGAGACCCAGTACTTC.

V usage is TRBV7-8 and J usage is TRBJ1-2, with D unresolved. V lost 2 bases to trimming and J lost 8 bases, with 6 bases between them. The CDR3 is made up of 11 amino acids. Germline V gene data show CDR1 as SGHVS and CDR2 as FQNEAQ. The CDR3 DNA sequence: TGTGCCAGCAGCTTATCACAGGGCTACACCTTC. Protein sequence: CASSLSQGYTF.

This chain joins TRBV4-3 and TRBJ2-7; perhaps TRBD2 as D (6 bases). The germline gives CDR1 LGHNA, CDR2 YSLEER. Trimming stripped 0 bases from V and 6 bases from J, with 9 bases between. The CDR3 is 13 residues long. The DNA for the CDR3 is TGCGCCAGCAGCCAAGAGGTCGGGGGCGAGCAGTACTTC. Its translation is CASSQEVGGEQYF.

The gene calls are TRBV19 and TRBJ1-5; D is perhaps TRBD1 (5 bases). This CDR3 contains 15 residues. Germline-derived CDR1 and CDR2 are LNHDA and SQIVND (reference sequence). V shed 0 bases and J shed 7 bases, with 13 bases lying between them. The chain's CDR3 is CASSIDRGRGQPQHF. In DNA form, the CDR3 reads TGTGCCAGTAGTATAGATCGGGGGAGAGGACAGCCCCAGCATTTT.

The chain is built from TRBV29-1 and TRBJ1-1; TRBD1 is a possible D gene (5 bases). The V end was cut by 7 bases, the J end by 3 bases, with 15 bases between. Germline CDR1 is SQVTM and CDR2 is ANQGSEA. There are 13 residues in the CDR3. The CDR3 spells CSAALGGDTEAFF. CDR3 nucleotide sequence: TGCAGCGCCGCCCTCGGGGGAGACACTGAAGCTTTCTTT. The full variable domain, with the rest looked up from reference TRBV29-1 and TRBJ1-1, is SAVISQKPSRDICQRGTSLTIQCQVDSQVTMMFWYRQQPGQSLTLIATANQGSEATYESGFVIDKFPISRPNLTFSTLTVSNMSPEDSSIYLCSAALGGDTEAFFGQGTRLTVV.

The rearrangement joins TRBV7-2 to TRBJ1-2; D is ambiguous. V lost 3 bases, J lost 4 bases, and 12 bases lay in between. The CDR3 is 14 amino acids. Germline CDR1 is SGHTA and CDR2 is FQGNSA. CDR3 amino acids: CASSFGKGGYGYTF. The CDR3 DNA reads TGTGCCAGCAGCTTCGGGAAGGGAGGCTATGGCTACACCTTC.

The V and J genes are TRBV28 and TRBJ1-6; TRBD1 matches 9 bases. CDR1 and CDR2 (germline): MDHEN, SYDVKM. The CDR3 consists of 15 residues. V lost 10 bases to trimming and J lost 9 bases; unmatched junction nucleotides: 13. CDR3 DNA: TGTGCCACTGTACAGGGGGCTTTGGGTCCTTCACCCCTCCACTTT. It is translated as CATVQGALGPSPLHF.

The chain has TRBV5-6 and TRBJ1-1; D not certain. Trimming shortened V by 0 bases and J by 7 bases, and 7 bases separated the two germline ends. Germline V gene sequence: CDR1 SGHDT, CDR2 YYEEEE. CDR3 length equals 12 residues. CDR3 amino acids: CASSLGYGEAFF. CDR3 nucleotide sequence: TGTGCCAGCAGCTTGGGATACGGTGAAGCTTTCTTT.

The rearrangement links TRBV12-3 or TRBV12-4 to TRBJ1-6; D perhaps matches TRBD1 (6 bases). Trimming took 6 bases from V and 8 from J, leaving 11 bases between them. The CDR3 runs 13 residues. DNA of the CDR3: TGTGCCAGCAGCTCTAACAGGGATTCACCCCTCCACTTT. It specifies CASSSNRDSPLHF.

The genes are TRBV6-5 and TRBJ2-2; the D is unclear. The V end lost 6 bases, the J end lost 7 bases, and 6 bases lay between the germline ends. The CDR3 length is 11 residues. Per germline, CDR1 MNHEY and CDR2 SVGAGI. CDR3 residues: CASRTHGELFF. The CDR3 bases are TGTGCCAGCAGGACACACGGGGAGCTGTTTTTT.

The CDR3 is CASSWIGVTEAFF. The CDR3 DNA reads as TGTGCCAGCAGCTGGATCGGGGTTACTGAAGCTTTCTTT. V is TRBV7-2 and J is TRBJ1-1; no definite D call. In germline, CDR1 is SGHTA, CDR2 FQGNSA. The CDR3 extends over 13 amino acids. The V gene lost 4 bases and the J gene lost 5 bases, with 11 bases spanning the gap.

Here the CDR3 reads CASSRTGTEAFF. The CDR3 DNA reads TGTGCCAGCAGTCGGACAGGCACTGAAGCTTTCTTT. This chain links TRBV6-2 or TRBV6-3 with TRBJ1-1; 7 bases are shared with TRBD1. CDR1 and CDR2 from the germline V gene are MNHEY and SVGEGT. The CDR3 has 12 amino acids. V lost 5 bases, J lost 4 bases, and 1 base stayed unmatched.

The chain combines TRBV13 with TRBJ2-4; D not certain. The CDR3 length is 12 residues. With 0 bases removed from V and 6 bases from J, the gap between germline ends came to 3 bases. Germline loops: CDR1 PRHDT, CDR2 FYEKMQ (reference sequence). CDR3 bases: TGTGCCAGCAGCTTAGGCGGAAACATTCAGTACTTC. Its protein is CASSLGGNIQYF.

This clone has a handful of counts. The chain joins TRBV11-2 to TRBJ2-7; tentative D call: TRBD1 (5 bases). Germline loops: CDR1 SGHAT, CDR2 FQNNGV. V was shortened by 3 bases and J by 3 bases, with 15 bases between the two germline ends. CDR3 size: 15 residues. The CDR3 loop reads CASSLQGGQYYEQYF. Here the CDR3 DNA reads TGTGCCAGCAGCTTGCAGGGTGGCCAATACTACGAGCAGTACTTC.

V gene TRBV7-2 combines with J gene TRBJ2-1; 11 bases agree with TRBD2. The V gene end was trimmed by 2 bases and the J gene end by 2 bases; junction bases not matched to a gene: 5. Per germline, CDR1 SGHTA and CDR2 FQGNSA. This CDR3 has 17 residues. CDR3 DNA sequence: TGTGCCAGCAGCTTATGGACTAGCGGGTCCCCCTACAATGAGCAGTTCTTC. Protein product: CASSLWTSGSPYNEQFF. Full variable domain (rest looked up from reference TRBV7-2 and TRBJ2-1): GAGVSQSPSNKVTEKGKDVELRCDPISGHTALYWYRQSLGQGLEFLIYFQGNSAPDKSGLPSDRFSAERTGGSVSTLTIQRTQQEDSAVYLCASSLWTSGSPYNEQFFGPGTRLTVL.

The chain has TRBV6-1 and TRBJ1-1; no reliable D call. The V end was cut by 2 bases, the J end by 7 bases, with 8 bases between. The CDR3 extends over 12 amino acids. Germline CDR1 and CDR2: MNHNS and SASEGT. The CDR3 coding sequence is TGTGCCAGCAGTGAACGGCGGAATGAAGCTTTCTTT. This sequence encodes CASSERRNEAFF.

The chain recombines TRBV19 with TRBJ1-2; TRBD1 matches at 10 bases. J gave up 4 bases and V 6 bases, and 8 bases lay outside the gene matches. The length of the CDR3 is 15 residues. Per the germline V gene, CDR1 is LNHDA and CDR2 is SQIVND (reference sequence). CDR3 loop: CASSRGTGEVYGYTF. The CDR3 DNA follows: TGTGCCAGTAGCCGAGGGACAGGGGAGGTCTATGGCTACACCTTC.

The chain is built from TRBV27 and TRBJ1-6; no firm D call. The germline V and J ends were trimmed by 3 bases and 8 bases, with 11 bases remaining between them. The CDR3 runs 14 residues. Germline V gene lookup returns CDR1 MNHEY and CDR2 SMNVEV (reference sequence). The CDR3 DNA reads TGTGCCAGCAGTTTTCGGTCGGGTCATTCACCCCTCCACTTT. This gives the protein CASSFRSGHSPLHF.

The J gene is TRBJ2-1, the V gene TRBV27; possibly TRBD1 for D (6 bases). The CDR3 extends over 15 amino acids. V dropped 0 bases and J dropped 5 bases, with 11 bases sitting between them. Germline loops: CDR1 MNHEY, CDR2 SMNVEV (reference sequence). The CDR3 protein is CASSLSATGHNEQFF. DNA of the CDR3: TGTGCCAGCAGTTTATCCGCGACAGGCCACAATGAGCAGTTCTTC.

The V and J genes are TRBV3-1 (or the pseudogene TRBV3-2) and TRBJ1-1; D is ambiguous. CDR1 LGHDT and CDR2 YNNKEL come from the germline V gene (reference sequence). Trimming shortened V by 0 bases and J by 0 bases, and 8 bases separated the two germline ends. CDR3 size: 15 residues. The CDR3 DNA reads as TGTGCCAGCAGCCAAGATCCGGGTCTGAACACTGAAGCTTTCTTT. This encodes CASSQDPGLNTEAFF.

J is TRBJ2-2 and V is TRBV9; 8 bases are a match to TRBD1. V lost 0 bases, J lost 8 bases, and 3 bases stayed unmatched. The germline gives CDR1 SGDLS, CDR2 YYNGEE. The CDR3 runs to 14 residues. The CDR3 here is CASSVGQGAGELFF. The CDR3 bases are TGTGCCAGCAGCGTAGGCCAGGGGGCAGGGGAGCTGTTTTTT.

V is TRBV5-6 and J is TRBJ2-7, with TRBD2 as a possible D gene (5 bases). The V end lost 4 bases, the J end lost 0 bases, and 20 bases lay between the germline ends. CDR3 size: 17 residues. The V gene's germline CDR1 is SGHDT and CDR2 YYEEEE. In DNA, the CDR3 is TGTGCCAGCAGCCCAACTTTGGCGGGTGCGAGCTCCTACGAGCAGTACTTC. This translates into CASSPTLAGASSYEQYF.